This entry concerns a single T cell receptor beta chain. These data originate in a study of blood T cell repertoires in COVID-19. The CDR3 has 14 residues. Germline trimming cut 7 bases from V and 5 bases from J; bases unmatched to any gene: 6. Germline V gene data show CDR1 as MNHNY and CDR2 as SVGAGI (reference sequence). The protocol was immunoSEQ multiplex PCR, while the TCRdb copy is restricted to in-frame clones and leaves out a portion. The sample consists of about 240,000 clones, 87% of them appearing once. The chain couples TRBV6-6 to TRBJ1-1; TRBD1 matches at 11 bases. The receptor's source is a man aged 55 to 70 who had recovered from COVID-19. Sequenced sample: peripheral blood. The CDR3: CASTGQGARTEAFF. The DNA of the CDR3 is TGTGCCAGCACCGGACAGGGGGCGCGGACTGAAGCTTTCTTT.